This T cell receptor (beta chain) was recorded in a study of cytomegalovirus exposure and HLA in healthy donors. As for the study in general: Among 398 genotyped donors, roughly 81% fell in the Caucasian-associated ancestry cluster.

A note on this clone: Its antigen is unidentified.

It was with 60 Vbeta and 13 Jbeta primers that the PCR ran. Generated by immunoSEQ multiplex PCR, the TCRdb table keeps only in-frame clones and is missing some. The table has 95,000 to 150,000 clones, roughly 83% seen once. Findings and limits, study-wide: CMV serostatus stood as the only immune exposure information on hand. The authors later linked a missense DCLRE1C variant to TCR beta V- and J-gene trimming.

Looked up from germline, CDR1 is SGDLS and CDR2 is YYNGEE. V was cut by 3 bases and J by 6 bases, with 12 bases left in between. This CDR3 spans 13 amino acids. Input material: PBMCs. The V gene is TRBV9, the J gene TRBJ1-1; D might be TRBD1 (5 bases). The receptor was isolated from a man aged 18 to 30 in good health and CMV-seropositive. CDR3 loop: CASSAGGGAEAFF. Here the CDR3 DNA reads TGTGCCAGCAGCGCAGGCGGAGGGGCTGAAGCTTTCTTT.